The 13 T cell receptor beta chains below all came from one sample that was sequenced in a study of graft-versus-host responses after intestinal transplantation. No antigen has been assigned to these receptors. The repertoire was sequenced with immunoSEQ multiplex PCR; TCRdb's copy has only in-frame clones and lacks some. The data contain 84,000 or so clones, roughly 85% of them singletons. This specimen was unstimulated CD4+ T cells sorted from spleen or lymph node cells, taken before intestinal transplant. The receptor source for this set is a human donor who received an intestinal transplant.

The CDR3 spells CASSLGRPVQGEQYF. DNA for the CDR3: TGTGCCAGCAGCTTAGGTAGGCCTGTCCAGGGCGAGCAGTACTTC. V is TRBV7-2 and J is TRBJ2-7, with D possibly being TRBD1 (5 bases). The CDR3 contains 15 residues. Trimming removed 1 base from V and 6 bases from J, with 16 bases in between. Germline loops: CDR1 SGHTA, CDR2 FQGNSA.

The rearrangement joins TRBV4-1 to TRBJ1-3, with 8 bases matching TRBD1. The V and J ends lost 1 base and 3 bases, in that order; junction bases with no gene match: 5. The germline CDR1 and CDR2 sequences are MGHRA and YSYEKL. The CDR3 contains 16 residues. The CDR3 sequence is CASSQGGQGRGNTIYF. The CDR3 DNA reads TGCGCCAGCAGCCAAGGAGGACAGGGTCGTGGAAACACCATATATTTT.

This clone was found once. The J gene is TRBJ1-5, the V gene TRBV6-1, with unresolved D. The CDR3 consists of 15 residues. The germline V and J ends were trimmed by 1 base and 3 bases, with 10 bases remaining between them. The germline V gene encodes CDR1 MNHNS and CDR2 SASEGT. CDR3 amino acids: CASSEELLSNQPQHF. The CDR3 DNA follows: TGTGCCAGCAGTGAAGAATTACTATCCAATCAGCCCCAGCATTTT.

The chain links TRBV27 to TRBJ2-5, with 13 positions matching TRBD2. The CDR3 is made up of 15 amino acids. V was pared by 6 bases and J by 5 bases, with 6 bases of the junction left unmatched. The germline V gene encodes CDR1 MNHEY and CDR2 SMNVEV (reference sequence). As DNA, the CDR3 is TGTGCCAGCAGCAAGGGGACTAGCGGGGAGGAGACCCAGTACTTC. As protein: CASSKGTSGEETQYF.

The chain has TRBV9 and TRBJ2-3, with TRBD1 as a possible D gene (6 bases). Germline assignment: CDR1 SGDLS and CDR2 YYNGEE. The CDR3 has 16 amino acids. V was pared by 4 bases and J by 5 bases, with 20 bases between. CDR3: CASSQRAGEGLDTQYF. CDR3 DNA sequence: TGTGCCAGCAGCCAGAGGGCAGGGGAAGGCCTAGATACGCAGTATTTT.

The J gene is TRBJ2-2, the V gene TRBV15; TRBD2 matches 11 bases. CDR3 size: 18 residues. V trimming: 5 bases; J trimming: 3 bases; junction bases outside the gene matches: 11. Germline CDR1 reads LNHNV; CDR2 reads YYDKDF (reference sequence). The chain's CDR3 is CATSDPGLAGGYTGELFF. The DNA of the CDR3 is TGTGCCACCAGCGACCCTGGGTTAGCGGGAGGGTACACCGGGGAGCTGTTTTTT.

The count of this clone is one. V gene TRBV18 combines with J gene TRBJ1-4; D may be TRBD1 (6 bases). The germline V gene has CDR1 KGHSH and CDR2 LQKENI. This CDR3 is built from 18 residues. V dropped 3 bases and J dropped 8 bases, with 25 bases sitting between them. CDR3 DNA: TGTGCCAGCTCACCGCGTTCTCTGGGGATCGACACAGGGGAAAAACTGTTTTTT. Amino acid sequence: CASSPRSLGIDTGEKLFF.

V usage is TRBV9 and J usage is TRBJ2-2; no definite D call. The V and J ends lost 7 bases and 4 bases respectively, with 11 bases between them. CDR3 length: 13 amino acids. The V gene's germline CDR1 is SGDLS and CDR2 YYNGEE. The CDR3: CASGLARTGELFF. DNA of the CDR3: TGTGCCAGCGGGTTAGCTCGCACCGGGGAGCTGTTTTTT.

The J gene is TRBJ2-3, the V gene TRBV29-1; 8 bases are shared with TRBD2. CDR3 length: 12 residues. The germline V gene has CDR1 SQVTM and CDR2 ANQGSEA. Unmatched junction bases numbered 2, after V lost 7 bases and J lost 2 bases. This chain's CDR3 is CSGGGITDTQYF. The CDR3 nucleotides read TGCAGCGGCGGGGGGATCACAGATACGCAGTATTTT.

Here the CDR3 reads CASSRLAGGPYNEQFF. Here the CDR3 DNA reads TGCGCCAGCAGCCGACTAGCGGGGGGGCCCTACAATGAGCAGTTCTTC. The V gene is TRBV4-1, the J gene TRBJ2-1, with 14 bases that match TRBD2. The ends lost 4 bases at V and 2 bases at J; junction bases unmatched: 1. The CDR3 has 16 residues. Germline lookup yields CDR1 MGHRA and CDR2 YSYEKL.

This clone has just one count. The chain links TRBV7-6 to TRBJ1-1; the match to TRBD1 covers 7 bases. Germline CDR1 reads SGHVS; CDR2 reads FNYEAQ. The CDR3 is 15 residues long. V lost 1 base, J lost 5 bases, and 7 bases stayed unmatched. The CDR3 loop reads CASSLGGGGGTEAFF. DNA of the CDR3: TGTGCCAGCAGCTTAGGAGGGGGCGGGGGGACTGAAGCTTTCTTT.

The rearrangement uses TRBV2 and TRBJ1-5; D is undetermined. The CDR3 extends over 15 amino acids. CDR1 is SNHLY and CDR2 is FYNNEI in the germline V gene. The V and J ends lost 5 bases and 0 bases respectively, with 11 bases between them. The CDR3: CASSQPGTSNQPQHF. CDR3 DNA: TGTGCCAGCAGTCAGCCAGGTACTAGCAATCAGCCCCAGCATTTT.

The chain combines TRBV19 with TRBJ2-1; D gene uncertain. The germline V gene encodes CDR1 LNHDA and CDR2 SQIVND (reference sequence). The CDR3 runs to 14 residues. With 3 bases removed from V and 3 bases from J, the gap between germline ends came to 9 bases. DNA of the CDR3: TGTGCCAGTAGTATTACCCTAGTCTACAATGAGCAGTTCTTC. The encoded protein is CASSITLVYNEQFF.